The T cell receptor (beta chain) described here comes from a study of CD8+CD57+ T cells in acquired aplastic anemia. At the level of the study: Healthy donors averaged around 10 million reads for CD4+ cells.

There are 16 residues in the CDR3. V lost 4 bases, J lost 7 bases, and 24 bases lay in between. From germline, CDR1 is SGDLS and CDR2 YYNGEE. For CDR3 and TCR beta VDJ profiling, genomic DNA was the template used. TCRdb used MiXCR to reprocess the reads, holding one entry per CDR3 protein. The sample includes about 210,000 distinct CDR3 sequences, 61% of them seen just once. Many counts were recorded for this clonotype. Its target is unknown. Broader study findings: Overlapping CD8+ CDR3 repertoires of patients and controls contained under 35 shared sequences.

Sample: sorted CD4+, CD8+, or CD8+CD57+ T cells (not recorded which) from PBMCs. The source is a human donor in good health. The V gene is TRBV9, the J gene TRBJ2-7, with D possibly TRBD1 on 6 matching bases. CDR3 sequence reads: CASSFEGVRGIGEQYF. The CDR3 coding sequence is TGTGCCAGCAGCTTCGAGGGGGTTAGGGGTATAGGGGAGCAGTACTTC.